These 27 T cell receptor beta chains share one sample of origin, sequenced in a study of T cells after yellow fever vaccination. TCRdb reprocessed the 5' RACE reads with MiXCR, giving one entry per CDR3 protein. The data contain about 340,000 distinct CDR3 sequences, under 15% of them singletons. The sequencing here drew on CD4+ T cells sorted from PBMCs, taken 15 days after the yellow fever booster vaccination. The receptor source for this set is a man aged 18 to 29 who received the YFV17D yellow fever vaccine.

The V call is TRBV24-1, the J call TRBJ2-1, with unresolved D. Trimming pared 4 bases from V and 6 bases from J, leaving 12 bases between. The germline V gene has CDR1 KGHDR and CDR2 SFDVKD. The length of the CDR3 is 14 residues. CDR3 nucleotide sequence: TGTGCCACCAGTGACCCTACGACGCCCAATGAGCAGTTCTTC. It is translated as CATSDPTTPNEQFF.

The CDR3 DNA sequence: TGTGCCAGCAGTTTGTGGGACAGGAGACCAAACATTCAGTACTTC. Its protein is CASSLWDRRPNIQYF. J is TRBJ2-4 and V is TRBV12-3 or TRBV12-4, with 8 bases aligning to TRBD1. The J segment lost 6 bases and the V segment lost 3 bases, leaving 7 bases of the junction unmatched. The CDR3 spans 15 residues.

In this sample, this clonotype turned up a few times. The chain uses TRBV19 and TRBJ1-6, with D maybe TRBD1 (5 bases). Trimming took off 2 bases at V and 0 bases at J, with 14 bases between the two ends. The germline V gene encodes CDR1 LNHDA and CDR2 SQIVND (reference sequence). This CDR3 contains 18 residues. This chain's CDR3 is CASSITWGRSSYNSPLHF. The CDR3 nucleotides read TGTGCCAGTAGTATAACGTGGGGACGGAGCTCCTATAATTCACCCCTCCACTTT.

CDR3 coding DNA: TGTGCCAGCAGGTTTCTTCGGAAGGCTCGTGGCACAGATACGCAGTATTTT. This encodes CASRFLRKARGTDTQYF. The chain couples TRBV7-2 to TRBJ2-3; no clear D gene. V was clipped by 6 bases and J by 1 base, with 20 bases between them. The CDR3 extends over 17 amino acids. Germline assignment: CDR1 SGHTA and CDR2 FQGNSA.

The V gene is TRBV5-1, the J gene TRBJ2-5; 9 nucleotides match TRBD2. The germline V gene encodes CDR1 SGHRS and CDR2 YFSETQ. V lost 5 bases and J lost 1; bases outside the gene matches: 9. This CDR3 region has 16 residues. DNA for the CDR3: TGCGCCAGCAGGAGAGTAGCGGGGGAAACCCAAGAGACCCAGTACTTC. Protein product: CASRRVAGETQETQYF. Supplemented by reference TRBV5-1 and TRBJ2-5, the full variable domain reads KAGVTQTPRYLIKTRGQQVTLSCSPISGHRSVSWYQQTPGQGLQFLFEYFSETQRNKGNFPGRFSGRQFSNSRSEMNVSTLELGDSALYLCASRRVAGETQETQYFGPGTRLLVL.

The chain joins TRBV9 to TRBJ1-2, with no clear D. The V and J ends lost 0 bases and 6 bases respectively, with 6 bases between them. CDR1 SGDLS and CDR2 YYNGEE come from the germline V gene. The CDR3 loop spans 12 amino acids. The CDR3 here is CASSVAGNGYTF. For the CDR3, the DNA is TGTGCCAGCAGCGTAGCGGGAAATGGCTACACCTTC.

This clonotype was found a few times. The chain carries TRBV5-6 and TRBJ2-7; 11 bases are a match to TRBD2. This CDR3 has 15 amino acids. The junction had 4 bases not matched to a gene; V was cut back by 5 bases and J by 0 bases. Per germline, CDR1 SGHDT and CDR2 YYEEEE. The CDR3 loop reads CASRQLAGDSYEQYV. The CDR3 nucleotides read TGTGCCAGCAGACAACTAGCGGGGGACTCCTACGAGCAGTACGTC.

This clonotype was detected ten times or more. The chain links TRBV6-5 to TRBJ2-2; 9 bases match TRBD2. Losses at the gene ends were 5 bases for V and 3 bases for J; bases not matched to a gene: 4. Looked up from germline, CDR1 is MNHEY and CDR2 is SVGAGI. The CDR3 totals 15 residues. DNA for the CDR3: TGTGCCAGCAGTGACAGCGGGGGGTACACCGGGGAGCTGTTTTTT. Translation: CASSDSGGYTGELFF.

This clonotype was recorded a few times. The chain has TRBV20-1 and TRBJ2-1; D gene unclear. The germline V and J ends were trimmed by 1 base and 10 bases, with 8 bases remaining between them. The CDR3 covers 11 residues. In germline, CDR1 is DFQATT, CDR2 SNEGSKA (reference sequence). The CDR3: CSARVSWEQFF. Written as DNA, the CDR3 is TGCAGTGCTAGAGTCTCATGGGAGCAGTTCTTC.

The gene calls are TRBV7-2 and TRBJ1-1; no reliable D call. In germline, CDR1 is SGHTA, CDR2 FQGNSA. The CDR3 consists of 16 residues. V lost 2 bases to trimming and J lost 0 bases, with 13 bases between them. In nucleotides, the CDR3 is TGTGCCAGCAGCTTATCTTTTCGGGTGATGAACACTGAAGCTTTCTTT. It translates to CASSLSFRVMNTEAFF.

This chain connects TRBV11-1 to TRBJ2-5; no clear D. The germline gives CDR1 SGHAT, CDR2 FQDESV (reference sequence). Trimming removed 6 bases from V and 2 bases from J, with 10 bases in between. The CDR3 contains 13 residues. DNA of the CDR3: TGTGCCAGCAGAGGAGCCTATCAAGAGACCCAGTACTTC. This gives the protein CASRGAYQETQYF.

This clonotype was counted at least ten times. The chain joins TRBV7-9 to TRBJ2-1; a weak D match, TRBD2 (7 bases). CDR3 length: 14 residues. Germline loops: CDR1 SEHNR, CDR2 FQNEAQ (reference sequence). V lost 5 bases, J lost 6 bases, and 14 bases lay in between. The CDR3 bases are TGTGCCAGCAGCCGGGGGGCGGAGACCAATGAGCAGTTCTTC. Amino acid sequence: CASSRGAETNEQFF. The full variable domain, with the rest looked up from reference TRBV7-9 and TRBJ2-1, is DTGVSQNPRHKITKRGQNVTFRCDPISEHNRLYWYRQTLGQGPEFLTYFQNEAQLEKSRLLSDRFSAERPKGSFSTLEIQRTEQGDSAMYLCASSRGAETNEQFFGPGTRLTVL.

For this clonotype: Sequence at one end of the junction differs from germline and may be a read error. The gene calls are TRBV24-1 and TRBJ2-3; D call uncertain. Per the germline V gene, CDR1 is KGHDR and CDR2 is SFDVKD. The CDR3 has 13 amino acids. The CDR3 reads CATSVYSAETQYF. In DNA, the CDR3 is TGTGCCACCAGTGTATACTCCGCAGAGACGCAGTATTTT.

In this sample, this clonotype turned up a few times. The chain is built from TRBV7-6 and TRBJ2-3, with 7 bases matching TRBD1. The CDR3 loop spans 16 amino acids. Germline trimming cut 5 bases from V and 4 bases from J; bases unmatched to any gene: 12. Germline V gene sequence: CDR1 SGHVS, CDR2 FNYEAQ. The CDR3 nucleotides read TGTGCCAGCAGCCTGGGACAGACGGGGTTCTCAGATACGCAGTATTTT. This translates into CASSLGQTGFSDTQYF.

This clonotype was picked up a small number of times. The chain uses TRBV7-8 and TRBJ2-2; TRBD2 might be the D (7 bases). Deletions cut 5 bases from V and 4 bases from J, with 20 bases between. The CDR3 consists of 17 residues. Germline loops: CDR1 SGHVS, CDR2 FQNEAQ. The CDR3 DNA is TGTGCCAGCAGCCCCTGGGGGGGGGGGCCCCGCACCGGGGAGCTGTTTTTT. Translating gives CASSPWGGGPRTGELFF. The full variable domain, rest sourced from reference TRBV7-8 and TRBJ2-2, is GAGVSQSPRYKVAKRGQDVALRCDPISGHVSLFWYQQALGQGPEFLTYFQNEAQLDKSGLPSDRFFAERPEGSVSTLKIQRTQQEDSAVYLCASSPWGGGPRTGELFFGEGSRLTVL.

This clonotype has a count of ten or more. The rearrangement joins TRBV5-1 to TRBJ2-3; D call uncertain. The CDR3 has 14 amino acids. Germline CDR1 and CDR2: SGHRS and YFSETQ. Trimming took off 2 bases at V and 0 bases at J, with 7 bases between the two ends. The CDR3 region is CASSFGVSTDTQYF. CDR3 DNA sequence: TGCGCCAGCAGCTTTGGTGTTAGCACAGATACGCAGTATTTT.

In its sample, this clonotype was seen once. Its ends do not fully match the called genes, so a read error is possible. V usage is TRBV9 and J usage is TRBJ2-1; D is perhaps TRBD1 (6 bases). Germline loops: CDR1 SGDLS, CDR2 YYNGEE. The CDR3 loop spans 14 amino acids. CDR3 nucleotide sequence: TGTGCCAGCAGCCCCGGACAGTTAATCAATAAGCAGTTCTTC. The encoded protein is CASSPGQLINKQFF.

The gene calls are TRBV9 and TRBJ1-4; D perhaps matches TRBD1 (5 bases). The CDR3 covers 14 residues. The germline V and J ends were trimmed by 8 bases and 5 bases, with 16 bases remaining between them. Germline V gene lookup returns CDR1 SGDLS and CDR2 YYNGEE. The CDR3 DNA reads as TGTGCCAGTTCCCGGGACGGAGGGAATGAAAAACTGTTTTTT. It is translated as CASSRDGGNEKLFF. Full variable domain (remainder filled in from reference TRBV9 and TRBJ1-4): DSGVTQTPKHLITATGQRVTLRCSPRSGDLSVYWYQQSLDQGLQFLIQYYNGEERAKGNILERFSAQQFPDLHSELNLSSLELGDSALYFCASSRDGGNEKLFFGSGTQLSVL.

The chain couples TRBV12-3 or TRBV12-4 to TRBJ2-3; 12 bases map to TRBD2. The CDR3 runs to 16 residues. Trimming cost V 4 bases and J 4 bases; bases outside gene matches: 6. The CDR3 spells CASSSRLAGVSDTQYF. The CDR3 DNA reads TGTGCCAGCAGTTCTCGACTAGCGGGGGTGTCAGATACGCAGTATTTT.

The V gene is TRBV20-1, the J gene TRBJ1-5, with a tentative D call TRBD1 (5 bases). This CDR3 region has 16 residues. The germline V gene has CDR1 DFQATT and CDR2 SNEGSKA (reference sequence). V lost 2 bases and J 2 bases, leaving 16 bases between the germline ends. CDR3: CSARIRGRGGNQPQHF. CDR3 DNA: TGCAGTGCTAGAATAAGGGGCCGGGGGGGCAATCAGCCCCAGCATTTT.

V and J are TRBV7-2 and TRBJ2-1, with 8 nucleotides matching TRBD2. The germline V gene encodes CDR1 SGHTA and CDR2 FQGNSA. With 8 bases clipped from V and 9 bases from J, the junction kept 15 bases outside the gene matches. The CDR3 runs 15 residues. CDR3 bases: TGTGCCAGCCGTCAGGCGGGACTAGGGGGGACTGAGCAGTTCTTC. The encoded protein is CASRQAGLGGTEQFF.

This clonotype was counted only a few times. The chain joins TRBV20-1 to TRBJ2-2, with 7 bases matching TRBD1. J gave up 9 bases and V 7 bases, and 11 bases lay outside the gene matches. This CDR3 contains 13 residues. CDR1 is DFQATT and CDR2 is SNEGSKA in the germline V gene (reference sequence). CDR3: CSVSSGGNRELFF. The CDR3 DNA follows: TGCAGTGTCTCCTCAGGGGGAAACCGGGAGCTGTTTTTT.

CDR3 coding DNA: TGTGCCAGTAGTTCACGGACAGAAACCGGGGAGCTGTTTTTT. Translating it yields CASSSRTETGELFF. This rearrangement joins TRBV19 to TRBJ2-2; D possibly corresponds to TRBD1 (6 bases). The ends were cut back, 5 bases at V and 5 bases at J, with 12 bases in the middle. CDR1 LNHDA and CDR2 SQIVND come from the germline V gene (reference sequence). The CDR3 contains 14 residues.

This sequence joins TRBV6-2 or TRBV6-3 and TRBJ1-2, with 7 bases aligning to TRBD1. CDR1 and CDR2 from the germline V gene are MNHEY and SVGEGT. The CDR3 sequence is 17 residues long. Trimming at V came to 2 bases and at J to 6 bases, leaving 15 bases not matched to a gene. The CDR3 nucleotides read TGTGCCAGCAGTTACCTAAATCACCGGACAGGTTCGGATGGCTACACCTTC. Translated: CASSYLNHRTGSDGYTF.

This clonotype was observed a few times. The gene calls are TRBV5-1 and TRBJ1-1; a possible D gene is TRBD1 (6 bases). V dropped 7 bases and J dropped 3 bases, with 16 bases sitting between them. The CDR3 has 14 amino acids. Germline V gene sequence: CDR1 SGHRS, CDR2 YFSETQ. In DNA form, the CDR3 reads TGCGCCAGCGGGGGAGCGGAGGGGGACACTGAAGCTTTCTTT. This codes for CASGGAEGDTEAFF. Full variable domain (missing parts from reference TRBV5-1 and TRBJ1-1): KAGVTQTPRYLIKTRGQQVTLSCSPISGHRSVSWYQQTPGQGLQFLFEYFSETQRNKGNFPGRFSGRQFSNSRSEMNVSTLELGDSALYLCASGGAEGDTEAFFGQGTRLTVV.

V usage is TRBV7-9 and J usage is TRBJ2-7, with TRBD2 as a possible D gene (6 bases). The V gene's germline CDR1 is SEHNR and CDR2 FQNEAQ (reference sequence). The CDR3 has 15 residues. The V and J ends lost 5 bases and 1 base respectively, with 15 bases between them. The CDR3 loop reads CASSPGGSFSYEQYF. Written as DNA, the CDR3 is TGTGCCAGCAGCCCCGGGGGATCCTTTTCCTACGAGCAGTACTTC. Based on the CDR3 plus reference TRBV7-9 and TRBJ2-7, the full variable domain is DTGVSQNPRHKITKRGQNVTFRCDPISEHNRLYWYRQTLGQGPEFLTYFQNEAQLEKSRLLSDRFSAERPKGSFSTLEIQRTEQGDSAMYLCASSPGGSFSYEQYFGPGTRLTVT.

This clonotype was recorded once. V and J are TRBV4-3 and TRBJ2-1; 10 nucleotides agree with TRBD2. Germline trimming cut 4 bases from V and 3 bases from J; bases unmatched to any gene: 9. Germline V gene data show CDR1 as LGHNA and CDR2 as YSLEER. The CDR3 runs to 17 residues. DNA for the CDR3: TGCGCCAGCAGCCGGCTCGCAATAGCGGGGGGCTACAATGAGCAGTTCTTC. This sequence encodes CASSRLAIAGGYNEQFF.